The present entry profiles one T cell receptor beta chain with its context. Trimming took 5 bases from V and 1 from J, leaving 14 bases between them. This CDR3 has 15 residues. In germline, CDR1 is SGHVS, CDR2 FQNEAQ. This specimen belongs to a study of T cell responses to AZD1222 COVID-19 vaccine. Generated by immunoSEQ multiplex PCR, the TCRdb table keeps only in-frame clones and is missing some. Of some 96,000 clones listed, roughly 86% are singletons. The sequence came from an adult who received the AZD1222 COVID-19 vaccine. The sequenced sample was peripheral blood, obtained 28 days after the second AZD1222 dose. V and J are TRBV7-8 and TRBJ1-1; maybe TRBD1 (5 bases). CDR3 residues: CASSIRQSSNTEAFF. The CDR3 DNA sequence: TGTGCCAGCAGCATACGACAGTCTTCGAACACTGAAGCTTTCTTT.